The 8 T cell receptor beta chains below come from one sample, sequenced in a study of T cell changes during pregnancy in multiple sclerosis. Sequencing was performed with immunoSEQ multiplex PCR; in TCRdb, only in-frame clones are kept and a portion is missing. The table lists about 72,000 clones, 91% of them singletons. The specimen was peripheral blood, collected in the third trimester of pregnancy. The source is a female donor in good health, enrolled as a control in a pregnancy study.

This clone was seen once. The chain employs TRBV5-1 and TRBJ2-3; possibly TRBD2 for D (5 bases). V gave up 6 bases and J gave up 5 bases, with 16 bases separating them. Germline-derived CDR1 and CDR2 are SGHRS and YFSETQ. The CDR3 spans 14 residues. As DNA, the CDR3 is TGCGCCAGCACCCCAAGTCGGGGTAAAGATACGCAGTATTTT. This encodes CASTPSRGKDTQYF. Together with reference TRBV5-1 and TRBJ2-3, the CDR3 gives the full variable domain: KAGVTQTPRYLIKTRGQQVTLSCSPISGHRSVSWYQQTPGQGLQFLFEYFSETQRNKGNFPGRFSGRQFSNSRSEMNVSTLELGDSALYLCASTPSRGKDTQYFGPGTRLTVL.

This chain joins TRBV30 and TRBJ1-3; 7 positions match TRBD1. CDR1 GTSNPN and CDR2 SVGIG come from the germline V gene (reference sequence). The CDR3 loop spans 11 amino acids. Trimming cost V 3 bases and J 7 bases; bases outside gene matches: 0. The CDR3 spells CAWRTGNTIYF. The CDR3 coding sequence is TGTGCCTGGAGGACAGGGAACACCATATATTTT.

V and J are TRBV5-1 and TRBJ2-7; D remains unclear. In germline, CDR1 is SGHRS, CDR2 YFSETQ. The V gene lost 0 bases and the J gene lost 3 bases, with 13 bases spanning the gap. The CDR3 runs to 15 residues. DNA for the CDR3: TGCGCCAGCAGCTTGGACGGAAGCGCGTACTACGAGCAGTACTTC. Translating it yields CASSLDGSAYYEQYF.

J is TRBJ2-6 and V is TRBV13; tentatively, D is TRBD2 (5 bases). V was clipped by 3 bases and J by 0 bases, with 6 bases between them. The CDR3 length is 15 residues. Germline CDR1 reads PRHDT; CDR2 reads FYEKMQ (reference sequence). CDR3 sequence: CASSFGDSGANVLTF. The CDR3 nucleotides read TGTGCCAGCAGCTTCGGGGACTCTGGGGCCAACGTCCTGACTTTC.

This chain uses TRBV6-5 with TRBJ2-3; 11 nucleotides agree with TRBD2. The germline gives CDR1 MNHEY, CDR2 SVGAGI. This CDR3 contains 16 residues. V was pared by 4 bases and J by 0 bases, with 3 bases of the junction left unmatched. CDR3 DNA: TGTGCCAGCAGTTTCCTAGCGGGGGGTAGCACAGATACGCAGTATTTT. This encodes CASSFLAGGSTDTQYF.

This rearrangement joins TRBV5-1 to TRBJ2-4; 8 bases map to TRBD1. This CDR3 contains 14 residues. Germline V CDR1 and CDR2: SGHRS, YFSETQ. V dropped 2 bases and J dropped 5; count of bases not matched to a gene: 3. The CDR3 coding sequence is TGCGCCAGCAGCTTTCCGGGACAGGAAAACATTCAGTACTTC. Its protein product is CASSFPGQENIQYF.

J is TRBJ2-2 and V is TRBV5-4; D gene ambiguous. This CDR3 is built from 18 residues. CDR1 and CDR2 (germline): SGHNT, YYREEE (reference sequence). V was clipped by 4 bases and J by 0 bases, with 19 bases between them. CDR3: CASSSYQALYTNTGELFF. CDR3 DNA: TGTGCCAGCAGCAGCTACCAGGCCTTATACACGAACACCGGGGAGCTGTTTTTT.

The chain has TRBV7-9 and TRBJ2-3; 9 nucleotides match TRBD2. V gave up 5 bases and J gave up 8 bases; unmatched junction bases: 8. Germline V gives CDR1 SEHNR, CDR2 FQNEAQ (reference sequence). This CDR3 spans 14 amino acids. The CDR3 protein is CASSPRLAVTTQYF. CDR3 DNA sequence: TGTGCCAGCAGCCCCCGACTAGCGGTAACTACGCAGTATTTT. Based on the CDR3 plus reference TRBV7-9 and TRBJ2-3, the full variable domain is DTGVSQNPRHKITKRGQNVTFRCDPISEHNRLYWYRQTLGQGPEFLTYFQNEAQLEKSRLLSDRFSAERPKGSFSTLEIQRTEQGDSAMYLCASSPRLAVTTQYFGPGTRLTVL.